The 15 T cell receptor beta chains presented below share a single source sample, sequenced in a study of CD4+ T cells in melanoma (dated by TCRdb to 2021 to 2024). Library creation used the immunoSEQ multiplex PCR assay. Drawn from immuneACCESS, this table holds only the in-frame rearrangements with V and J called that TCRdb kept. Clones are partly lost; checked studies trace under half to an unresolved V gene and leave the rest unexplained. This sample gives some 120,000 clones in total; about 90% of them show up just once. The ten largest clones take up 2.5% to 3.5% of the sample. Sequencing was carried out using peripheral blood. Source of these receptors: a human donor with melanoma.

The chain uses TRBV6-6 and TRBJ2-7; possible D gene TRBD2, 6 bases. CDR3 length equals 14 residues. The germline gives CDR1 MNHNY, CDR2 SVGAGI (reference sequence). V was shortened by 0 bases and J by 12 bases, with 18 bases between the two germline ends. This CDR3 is CASSYSFGMWEAYF. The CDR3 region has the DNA TGTGCCAGCAGTTACTCGTTCGGTATGTGGGAGGCGTACTTC.

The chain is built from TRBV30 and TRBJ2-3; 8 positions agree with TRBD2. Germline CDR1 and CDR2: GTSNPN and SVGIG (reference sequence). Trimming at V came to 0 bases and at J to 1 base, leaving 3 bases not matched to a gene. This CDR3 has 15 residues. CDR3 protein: CAWSVGRGGTDTQYF. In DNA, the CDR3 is TGTGCCTGGAGTGTAGGGCGGGGGGGCACAGATACGCAGTATTTT. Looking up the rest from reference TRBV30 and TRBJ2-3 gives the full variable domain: SQTIHQWPATLVQPVGSPLSLECTVEGTSNPNLYWYRQAAGRGLQLLFYSVGIGQISSEVPQNLSASRPQDRQFILSSKKLLLSDSGFYLCAWSVGRGGTDTQYFGPGTRLTVL.

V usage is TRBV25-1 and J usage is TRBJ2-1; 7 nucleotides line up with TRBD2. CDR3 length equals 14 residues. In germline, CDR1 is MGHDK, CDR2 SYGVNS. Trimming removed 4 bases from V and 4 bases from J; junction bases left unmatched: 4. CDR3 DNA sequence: TGTGCCAGCAGTGGGTGGGGGGGGTACAATGAGCAGTTCTTC. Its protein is CASSGWGGYNEQFF.

CDR3 sequence (DNA): TGTGCCAGCAGCCGGGGACTAGCGGGAGTTGATGAGCAGTTCTTC. Amino acid sequence: CASSRGLAGVDEQFF. The chain combines TRBV7-7 with TRBJ2-1; 14 bases fit TRBD2. CDR3 size: 15 residues. With V trimmed by 5 bases and J by 8 bases, 5 bases remained unmatched. Germline loops: CDR1 SSHAT, CDR2 FNYEAQ (reference sequence).

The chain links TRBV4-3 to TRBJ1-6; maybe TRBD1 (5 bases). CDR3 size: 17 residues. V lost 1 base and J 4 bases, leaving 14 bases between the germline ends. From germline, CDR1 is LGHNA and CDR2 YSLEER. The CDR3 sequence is CASSQGGQGDYNSPLHF. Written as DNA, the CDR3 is TGCGCCAGCAGCCAAGGGGGTCAGGGAGATTATAATTCACCCCTCCACTTT.

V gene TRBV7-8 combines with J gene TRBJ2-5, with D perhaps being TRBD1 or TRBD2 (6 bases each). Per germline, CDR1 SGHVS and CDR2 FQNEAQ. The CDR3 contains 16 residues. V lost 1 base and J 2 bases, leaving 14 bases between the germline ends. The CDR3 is CASSLGRGLGQETQYF. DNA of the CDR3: TGTGCCAGCAGCTTAGGCCGGGGGCTGGGGCAAGAGACCCAGTACTTC. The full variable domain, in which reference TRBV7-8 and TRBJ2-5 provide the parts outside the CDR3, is GAGVSQSPRYKVAKRGQDVALRCDPISGHVSLFWYQQALGQGPEFLTYFQNEAQLDKSGLPSDRFFAERPEGSVSTLKIQRTQQEDSAVYLCASSLGRGLGQETQYFGPGTRLLVL.

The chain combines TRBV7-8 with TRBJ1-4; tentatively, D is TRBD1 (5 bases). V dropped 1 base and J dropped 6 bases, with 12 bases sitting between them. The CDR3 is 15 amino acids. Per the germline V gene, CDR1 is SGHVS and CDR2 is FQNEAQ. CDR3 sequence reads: CASSLGGWGDEKLFF. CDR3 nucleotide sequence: TGTGCCAGCAGCTTAGGGGGCTGGGGGGATGAAAAACTGTTTTTT.

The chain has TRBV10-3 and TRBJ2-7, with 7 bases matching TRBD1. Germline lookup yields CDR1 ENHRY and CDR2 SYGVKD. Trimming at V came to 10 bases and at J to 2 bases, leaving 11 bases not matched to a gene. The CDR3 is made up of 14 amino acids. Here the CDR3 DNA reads TGTGCCACGAGACAGGGCGATACTACCTACGAGCAGTACTTC. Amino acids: CATRQGDTTYEQYF.

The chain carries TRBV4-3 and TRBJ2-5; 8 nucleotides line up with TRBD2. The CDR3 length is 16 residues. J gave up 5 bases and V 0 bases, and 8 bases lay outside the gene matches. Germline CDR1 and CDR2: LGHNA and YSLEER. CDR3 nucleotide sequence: TGCGCCAGCAGCCAAGATCGGGGGACTAGAGGTGAGACCCAGTACTTC. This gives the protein CASSQDRGTRGETQYF.

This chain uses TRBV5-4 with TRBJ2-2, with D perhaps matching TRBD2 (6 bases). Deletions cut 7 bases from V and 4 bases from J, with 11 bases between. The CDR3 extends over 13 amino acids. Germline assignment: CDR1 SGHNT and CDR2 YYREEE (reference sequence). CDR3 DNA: TGTGCCAGCCGACTCGGGGGCACCGGGGAGCTGTTTTTT. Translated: CASRLGGTGELFF.

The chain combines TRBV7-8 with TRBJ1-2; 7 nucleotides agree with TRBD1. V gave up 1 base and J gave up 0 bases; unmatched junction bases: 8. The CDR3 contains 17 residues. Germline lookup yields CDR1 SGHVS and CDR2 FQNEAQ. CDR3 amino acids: CASSLGTGGQSNYGYTF. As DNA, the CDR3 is TGTGCCAGCAGCTTAGGGACAGGAGGCCAGTCTAACTATGGCTACACCTTC.

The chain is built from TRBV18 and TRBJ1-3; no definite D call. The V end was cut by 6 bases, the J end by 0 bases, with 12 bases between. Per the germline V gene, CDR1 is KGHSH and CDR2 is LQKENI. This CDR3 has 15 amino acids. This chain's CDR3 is CASSTALSSGNTIYF. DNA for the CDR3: TGTGCCAGCTCCACGGCCCTCAGCTCTGGAAACACCATATATTTT. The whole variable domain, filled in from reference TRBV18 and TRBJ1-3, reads NAGVMQNPRHLVRRRGQEARLRCSPMKGHSHVYWYRQLPEEGLKFMVYLQKENIIDESGMPKERFSAEFPKEGPSILRIQQVVRGDSAAYFCASSTALSSGNTIYFGEGSWLTVV.

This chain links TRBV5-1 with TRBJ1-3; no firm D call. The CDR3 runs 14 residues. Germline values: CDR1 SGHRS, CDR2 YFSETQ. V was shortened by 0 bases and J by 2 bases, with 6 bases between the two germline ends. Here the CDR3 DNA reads TGCGCCAGCAGCTTGGGAGGGACTGGAAACACCATATATTTT. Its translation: CASSLGGTGNTIYF.

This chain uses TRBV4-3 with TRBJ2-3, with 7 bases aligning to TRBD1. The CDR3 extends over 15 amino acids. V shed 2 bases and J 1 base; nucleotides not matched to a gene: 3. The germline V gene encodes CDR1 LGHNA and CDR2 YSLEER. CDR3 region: CASSQTGDGTDTQYF. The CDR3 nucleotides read TGCGCCAGCAGCCAAACAGGGGATGGCACAGATACGCAGTATTTT.

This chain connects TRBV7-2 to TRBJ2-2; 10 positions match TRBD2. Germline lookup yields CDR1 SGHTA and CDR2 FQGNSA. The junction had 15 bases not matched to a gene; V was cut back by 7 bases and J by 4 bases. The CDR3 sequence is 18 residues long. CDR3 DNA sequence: TGTGCCAGCAAAGATCGGCCTAGCGGGAGAAAGGTCACCGGGGAGCTGTTTTTT. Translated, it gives CASKDRPSGRKVTGELFF.